This TCR beta chain was sequenced for a study of response to subunit inactivated influenza vaccine. In its sample, this clonotype was seen many times. The CDR3 length is 13 residues. V was trimmed by 6 bases and J by 8 bases, leaving 14 bases between them. TCRdb fed the RT-PCR reads into MiXCR, producing one record per CDR3 protein. Of around 530,000 distinct CDR3 sequences detected, 16% appear once; the ten largest clones hold less than 4%. This material consisted of CD4+ T cells sorted from PBMCs, taken around 25 months after vaccination. This TCR was sampled from a man aged 50-75 years who received an inactivated influenza vaccine. The rearrangement joins TRBV12-3 or TRBV12-4 to TRBJ2-1; D is unresolved. CDR3 in DNA: TGTGCCAGCAGGCAGAATCTTCCGGATGAGCAGTTCTTC. Translation gives CASRQNLPDEQFF.